The next 18 T cell receptor beta chains were all read from a single sample in a study of Graves' ophthalmopathy and Graves' hyperthyroidism listed by TCRdb under 2018. Sequencing was performed on an Illumina HiSeq 2000. For repertoire sequencing, TCR beta CDR3 regions were amplified from RNA transcripts. The first round was an RT-PCR using HTBI primers with the Qiagen OneStep RT-PCR kit, and this first round was followed by a second-round multiplex PCR, then size selection and purification. The public reads were run again by TCRdb, first through fastp at Q25 and then through MiXCR, and only productive beta chains were kept. Identical CDR3 protein sequences are pooled into one entry, listed with their most common genes and DNA. The sample table lists about 23,000 distinct CDR3 sequences, around 50% of them with a count of one. The ten largest clones add up to approximately 7% of the sample. Sequencing used peripheral blood. Every receptor here comes from an adult woman with stable Graves' hyperthyroidism.

The chain joins TRBV2 to TRBJ1-5, with D possibly TRBD1 on 6 matching bases. The CDR3 covers 14 residues. Deletions cut 6 bases from V and 4 bases from J, with 13 bases between. CDR1 is SNHLY, CDR2 FYNNEI, per germline. The DNA of the CDR3 is TGTGCCAGCAGGAACAGGGTGACGAATCAGCCCCAGCATTTT. Translating it yields CASRNRVTNQPQHF. Full variable domain (remainder filled in from reference TRBV2 and TRBJ1-5): EPEVTQTPSHQVTQMGQEVILRCVPISNHLYFYWYRQILGQKVEFLVSFYNNEISEKSEIFDDQFSVERPDGSNFTLKIRSTKLEDSAMYFCASRNRVTNQPQHFGDGTRLSIL.

The J gene is TRBJ1-5, the V gene TRBV2; D is unclear. Trimming removed 4 bases at V and 5 bases at J, with 15 bases between. This CDR3 has 15 residues. Looked up from germline, CDR1 is SNHLY and CDR2 is FYNNEI. The CDR3 loop reads CASSVGVLGDQPQHF. The CDR3 nucleotides read TGTGCCAGCAGTGTCGGCGTTCTAGGTGATCAGCCCCAGCATTTT.

This clonotype is judged medium-sized (0.01 to 0.1%). The chain recombines TRBV29-1 with TRBJ1-3; D not certain. V dropped 6 bases and J dropped 0 bases, with 12 bases sitting between them. The CDR3 contains 14 residues. The V gene's germline CDR1 is SQVTM and CDR2 ANQGSEA. CDR3 DNA sequence: TGCAGCGTGGGAGGACGGAACTCTGGAAACACCATATATTTT. Translating it yields CSVGGRNSGNTIYF.

The chain recombines TRBV25-1 with TRBJ2-7; D is undetermined. The CDR3 contains 14 residues. CDR1 MGHDK and CDR2 SYGVNS come from the germline V gene. Trimming shortened V by 2 bases and J by 2 bases, and 10 bases separated the two germline ends. The CDR3 nucleotides are TGTGCCAGCAGTGAAATGGACGGAGCCTACGAGCAGTACTTC. Encoded protein: CASSEMDGAYEQYF.

The chain is built from TRBV20-1 and TRBJ2-1; the match to TRBD2 covers 13 bases. The CDR3 is 14 residues long. The V gene end was trimmed by 6 bases and the J gene end by 5 bases; junction bases not matched to a gene: 4. CDR1 is DFQATT, CDR2 SNEGSKA, per germline (reference sequence). The CDR3 nucleotides read TGCAGTGCGAGGACTAGCGGGAGTCACAATGAGCAGTTCTTC. It yields the protein CSARTSGSHNEQFF.

Relative to its sample, this clonotype is medium-sized (0.01 to 0.1%). The CDR3 DNA follows: TGTGCCAGCAGCTCGGGACTAGCGACCGGGGAGCTGTTTTTT. Protein sequence: CASSSGLATGELFF. The J gene is TRBJ2-2, the V gene TRBV7-8; TRBD2 agrees at 10 bases. The V gene end was trimmed by 4 bases and the J gene end by 5 bases; junction bases not matched to a gene: 1. In germline, CDR1 is SGHVS, CDR2 FQNEAQ. The CDR3 spans 14 residues. Combining the CDR3 with reference TRBV7-8 and TRBJ2-2 gives the whole variable domain GAGVSQSPRYKVAKRGQDVALRCDPISGHVSLFWYQQALGQGPEFLTYFQNEAQLDKSGLPSDRFFAERPEGSVSTLKIQRTQQEDSAVYLCASSSGLATGELFFGEGSRLTVL.

This clonotype is termed medium-sized. The rearrangement links TRBV2 to TRBJ1-1, with a weak D call TRBD1 (6 bases). CDR3 length: 10 amino acids. Germline V gene lookup returns CDR1 SNHLY and CDR2 FYNNEI. CDR3 sequence reads: CVPGGSEAFF. The CDR3 DNA is TGTGTCCCCGGGGGCTCTGAAGCTTTCTTT.

This clonotype showed up many times. This chain links TRBV3-1 with TRBJ2-5; 7 nucleotides align to TRBD2. J was trimmed by 2 bases and V by 6 bases; bases with no gene match: 3. CDR1 and CDR2 (germline): LGHDT, YNNKEL (reference sequence). CDR3 length equals 13 residues. For the CDR3, the DNA is TGTGCCAGCAGACGGGGACTACAAGAGACCCAGTACTTC. Translating it yields CASRRGLQETQYF.

This clonotype was seen at least ten times. This chain connects TRBV4-1 to TRBJ2-1; 15 positions agree with TRBD2. The CDR3 length is 17 residues. Germline V CDR1 and CDR2: MGHRA, YSYEKL. The junction had 5 bases not matched to a gene; V was cut back by 0 bases and J by 8 bases. CDR3 bases: TGCGCCAGCAGCCAAGATGGGACTAGCGGGAGGAGGGATGAGCAGTTCTTC. It is translated as CASSQDGTSGRRDEQFF.

This clonotype was seen at least ten times. The chain has TRBV27 and TRBJ2-1, with D possibly called TRBD1 or TRBD2 (5 bases each). V was cut by 4 bases and J by 6 bases, with 19 bases left in between. This CDR3 contains 16 residues. CDR1 MNHEY and CDR2 SMNVEV come from the germline V gene (reference sequence). CDR3: CASSYLGTSESNEQFF. As DNA, the CDR3 is TGTGCCAGCAGTTACCTCGGGACCTCGGAGAGCAATGAGCAGTTCTTC.

The chain has TRBV24-1 and TRBJ2-3, with D unclear. The V gene's germline CDR1 is KGHDR and CDR2 SFDVKD. The CDR3 is 14 amino acids. V shed 0 bases and J shed 6 bases, with 9 bases lying between them. This CDR3 reads CATSDLSSLDTQYF. The CDR3 region has the DNA TGTGCCACCAGTGATTTGAGTAGCTTGGATACGCAGTATTTT.

This clonotype has a count of ten or more. This chain links TRBV7-9 with TRBJ1-1, with a weak D call TRBD1 (5 bases). The V and J ends lost 5 bases and 2 bases respectively, with 12 bases between them. The CDR3 runs 14 residues. Germline CDR1 and CDR2: SEHNR and FQNEAQ (reference sequence). The CDR3 protein is CASSLPGVNTEAFF. The CDR3 DNA reads TGTGCCAGCAGCCTCCCGGGGGTAAACACTGAAGCTTTCTTT.

This clonotype was counted at least ten times. With a much larger clone just one base away, this may be a read error. V gene TRBV11-2 combines with J gene TRBJ2-7; D unresolved. Per the germline V gene, CDR1 is SGHAT and CDR2 is FQNNGV. This CDR3 has 15 residues. The ends were cut back, 5 bases at V and 2 bases at J, with 16 bases in the middle. CDR3 protein: CASSQELSSAYEQYF. In DNA, the CDR3 is TGTGCCAGCAGCCAGGAACTATCCAGCGCCTACGAGCAGTACTTC.

This clonotype was counted many times. This sequence joins TRBV5-6 and TRBJ2-1, with 9 bases that match TRBD1. V lost 6 bases, J lost 7 bases, and 8 bases stayed unmatched. Germline V gene sequence: CDR1 SGHDT, CDR2 YYEEEE. This CDR3 has 14 residues. The CDR3, as DNA: TGTGCCAGCATCGGGACAGGGAACCCGAATGAGCAGTTCTTC. Its protein product is CASIGTGNPNEQFF.

This clonotype was picked up many times. The V and J genes are TRBV27 and TRBJ2-1, with 9 bases fitting TRBD1. The V and J ends lost 2 bases and 4 bases, in that order; junction bases with no gene match: 6. The germline V gene has CDR1 MNHEY and CDR2 SMNVEV (reference sequence). This CDR3 comprises 16 residues. CDR3 nucleotide sequence: TGTGCCAGCAGTTTACTACAGGGGGCGAGATACAATGAGCAGTTCTTC. The encoded protein is CASSLLQGARYNEQFF.

The chain employs TRBV6-5 and TRBJ2-7; possibly TRBD1 for D (5 bases). CDR3 length: 15 residues. The germline gives CDR1 MNHEY, CDR2 SVGAGI. V was shortened by 0 bases and J by 5 bases, with 14 bases between the two germline ends. The CDR3 region is CASSYSFARANEQYF. The CDR3 nucleotides read TGTGCCAGCAGTTACTCTTTTGCCAGGGCCAACGAGCAGTACTTC.

This clonotype has a count of ten or more. The genes are TRBV27 and TRBJ2-7, with 8 bases that match TRBD1. Losses at the gene ends were 2 bases for V and 6 bases for J; bases not matched to a gene: 6. CDR3 size: 14 residues. Germline CDR1 MNHEY, CDR2 SMNVEV (reference sequence). CDR3 region: CASSLTGGASEQYF. The CDR3 DNA follows: TGTGCCAGCAGTTTAACAGGGGGTGCATCCGAGCAGTACTTC.

This clonotype came up a few times. A much larger clonotype is one base distant, so this may be a read error. No conserved phenylalanine or tryptophan is present at the end of the CDR3, so a read error is the likely explanation. This chain joins TRBV28 and TRBJ1-3; 7 bases map to TRBD1. The CDR3 loop spans 16 amino acids. V shed 5 bases, J shed 2 bases, and the junction held 9 bases outside the gene matches. Germline CDR1 reads MDHEN; CDR2 reads SYDVKM. The CDR3 is CASSPGGERPGNTIYY. As DNA, the CDR3 is TGTGCCAGCAGTCCAGGGGGGGAGAGGCCTGGAAACACCATATATTAT.